These 16 T cell receptor beta chains originate from one sample sequenced in a study of response to subunit inactivated influenza vaccine. TCRdb reprocessed the RT-PCR reads via MiXCR and lists one record per CDR3 protein. This table holds hundreds of thousands of distinct CDR3 sequences, around 8% found once. Sequenced material: PBMCs from blood, taken about 23 months after vaccination. The receptors were gathered from a man aged 50 to 69 who received an inactivated influenza vaccine.

The genes are TRBV7-2 and TRBJ2-7, with no clear D. CDR1 SGHTA and CDR2 FQGNSA come from the germline V gene. V was cut by 8 bases and J by 5 bases, with 13 bases left in between. The CDR3 is 12 amino acids. The CDR3 region is CASGYYSHEQYF. Written as DNA, the CDR3 is TGTGCCAGCGGGTACTACAGCCACGAGCAGTACTTC.

This clonotype has more than one count but fewer than ten. The rearrangement links TRBV10-3 to TRBJ1-3; D is unresolved. V shed 8 bases and J shed 0 bases, with 8 bases lying between them. CDR3 length: 13 residues. The germline gives CDR1 ENHRY, CDR2 SYGVKD. In nucleotides, the CDR3 is TGTGCCATCGGGCCTTCCTCTGGAAACACCATATATTTT. This sequence encodes CAIGPSSGNTIYF.

As regards this clonotype: A read error may be the cause here, since a much bigger clone is one base away. This chain joins TRBV5-6 and TRBJ2-5; D possibly corresponds to TRBD1 (6 bases). The CDR3 covers 16 residues. Germline assignment: CDR1 SGHDT and CDR2 YYEEEE. V was cut by 5 bases and J by 4 bases, with 21 bases left in between. CDR3 sequence (DNA): TGTGCCAGCAGGCCCCCAGGGGTTTCGCGAGGAGAGACCCAGTACTTC. It is translated as CASRPPGVSRGETQYF.

This clonotype was counted between two and nine times. CDR3 in DNA: TGTGCCAGCAGCGGACAGGGTCGTGAGCAGTTCTTC. This gives the protein CASSGQGREQFF. The chain has TRBV6-2 or TRBV6-3 and TRBJ2-1; 8 nucleotides line up with TRBD1. CDR3 length equals 12 residues. Trimming at V came to 6 bases and at J to 9 bases, leaving 4 bases not matched to a gene. Per germline, CDR1 MNHEY and CDR2 SVGEGT.

This clonotype came up a few times. This rearrangement joins TRBV7-2 to TRBJ1-6; no clear D gene. The length of the CDR3 is 12 residues. V was trimmed by 8 bases and J by 4 bases, leaving 6 bases between them. Germline-derived CDR1 and CDR2 are SGHTA and FQGNSA. CDR3 amino acids: CASADYNSPLHF. DNA for the CDR3: TGTGCCAGCGCAGATTATAATTCACCCCTCCACTTT.

This clonotype was picked up many times. This chain connects TRBV5-6 to TRBJ2-1; 10 bases align to TRBD2. The junction had 1 base not matched to a gene; V was cut back by 3 bases and J by 10 bases. Germline values: CDR1 SGHDT, CDR2 YYEEEE. This CDR3 has 12 amino acids. CDR3 sequence (DNA): TGTGCCAGCAGCTGGACTAGCGGAGAGCAGTTCTTC. This sequence encodes CASSWTSGEQFF.

This clonotype came up many times. The chain combines TRBV5-6 with TRBJ2-2; no clear D. Germline V gene sequence: CDR1 SGHDT, CDR2 YYEEEE. The CDR3 has 16 amino acids. V lost 1 base, J lost 0 bases, and 10 bases lay in between. CDR3 bases: TGTGCCAGCAGCTTGAGCCAGGTCGCGAACACCGGGGAGCTGTTTTTT. Translation gives CASSLSQVANTGELFF.

The V gene is TRBV5-1, the J gene TRBJ1-4, with D tentatively TRBD1 (6 bases). V lost 4 bases and J lost 5, with 12 bases in between. CDR3 length: 14 residues. Germline values: CDR1 SGHRS, CDR2 YFSETQ. DNA for the CDR3: TGCGCCAGCAGCCGGACAGTCGGGAATGAAAAACTGTTTTTT. The encoded protein is CASSRTVGNEKLFF.

This clonotype was observed a few times. The chain uses TRBV4-2 and TRBJ1-1; D gene ambiguous. The V gene lost 0 bases and the J gene lost 10 bases, with 15 bases spanning the gap. This CDR3 is built from 14 residues. The V gene's germline CDR1 is LGHNA and CDR2 YNFKEQ. The CDR3 here is CASSQDPVGNRAFF. The CDR3 DNA reads TGTGCCAGCAGCCAAGATCCAGTGGGGAACCGAGCTTTCTTT.

This clonotype was seen many times. The genes are TRBV29-1 and TRBJ1-1, with TRBD1 matching over 8 bases. The CDR3 totals 16 residues. V was clipped by 3 bases and J by 5 bases; unmatched bases: 14. Germline V CDR1 and CDR2: SQVTM, ANQGSEA. The CDR3 bases are TGCAGCGTTGACAGAAAATCGACAGGGGTCAGTACTGAAGCTTTCTTT. Protein sequence: CSVDRKSTGVSTEAFF.

This clonotype was counted many times. The chain has TRBV12-3 or TRBV12-4 and TRBJ2-1; 11 nucleotides agree with TRBD2. The CDR3 is 15 residues long. V lost 7 bases and J lost 6; bases outside the gene matches: 8. The CDR3: CASNLAGGVGNEQFF. CDR3 in DNA: TGTGCCAGCAATCTAGCGGGAGGAGTCGGCAATGAGCAGTTCTTC.

The J gene is TRBJ2-7, the V gene TRBV5-6; D gene unclear. Per germline, CDR1 SGHDT and CDR2 YYEEEE. V was clipped by 5 bases and J by 0 bases, with 12 bases between them. CDR3 length: 14 amino acids. The CDR3 DNA sequence: TGTGCCAGCAGTCGAAAGGCCTACTCCTACGAGCAGTACTTC. It translates to CASSRKAYSYEQYF.

This chain uses TRBV7-2 with TRBJ1-2; D is ambiguous. Germline V CDR1 and CDR2: SGHTA, FQGNSA. V shed 5 bases and J shed 0 bases, with 10 bases lying between them. This CDR3 contains 14 residues. The CDR3 here is CASSRESANYGYTF. In DNA, the CDR3 is TGTGCCAGCAGCCGGGAATCCGCTAACTATGGCTACACCTTC. Full variable domain (remainder filled in from reference TRBV7-2 and TRBJ1-2): GAGVSQSPSNKVTEKGKDVELRCDPISGHTALYWYRQSLGQGLEFLIYFQGNSAPDKSGLPSDRFSAERTGGSVSTLTIQRTQQEDSAVYLCASSRESANYGYTFGSGTRLTVV.

This clonotype was recorded a few times. J is TRBJ2-7 and V is TRBV24-1; perhaps TRBD1 as D (6 bases). This CDR3 spans 14 amino acids. V was clipped by 4 bases and J by 2 bases, with 11 bases between them. Germline CDR1 reads KGHDR; CDR2 reads SFDVKD. CDR3 sequence: CATSESEGAYEQYF. CDR3 in DNA: TGTGCCACCAGTGAAAGTGAGGGGGCCTACGAGCAGTACTTC.

The rearrangement uses TRBV29-1 and TRBJ2-7; D is perhaps TRBD1 (6 bases). In germline, CDR1 is SQVTM, CDR2 ANQGSEA. The CDR3 has 14 amino acids. Trimming removed 7 bases from V and 6 bases from J, with 22 bases in between. The CDR3 nucleotides are TGCAGCGCCAAAGGGGGTATTCGTGTAGGCGAGCAGTACTTC. Encoded protein: CSAKGGIRVGEQYF.

This clonotype showed up just a few times. V usage is TRBV29-1 and J usage is TRBJ2-5, with D perhaps matching TRBD1 or TRBD2 (5 bases each). The CDR3 sequence is 13 residues long. From germline, CDR1 is SQVTM and CDR2 ANQGSEA. Trimming stripped 6 bases from V and 5 bases from J, with 16 bases between. The CDR3 DNA reads as TGCAGCGTCCAGCAGGGAGTAAGGGAGACCCAGTACTTC. The encoded protein is CSVQQGVRETQYF.